Each of the 26 T cell receptor beta chains below was sequenced from the same sample in a study of T cells in Graves' hyperthyroidism and ophthalmopathy. Amplified TCR beta CDR3 regions came from RNA transcripts. HTBI primers were the set used in a first-round RT-PCR of the TCR CDR3. TCRdb independently ran MiXCR on the multiplex PCR reads; one entry per CDR3 protein. This sample has a few hundred thousand distinct CDR3 sequences, with around 14% found just once. The specimen sequenced was blood. The source is a woman younger than 30 with Graves' hyperthyroidism.

Details on this clonotype: With a much larger clone just one base away, this may be a read error. The V call is TRBV19, the J call TRBJ1-5; D possibly corresponds to TRBD1 (6 bases). The germline V gene encodes CDR1 LNHDA and CDR2 SQIVND (reference sequence). This CDR3 region has 12 residues. The CDR3 region has the DNA TGTGCCAGTGGCGGACAGTGGCAGCCCCCGCATTTT. Protein: CASGGQWQPPHF.

A remark on this clonotype: A much bigger clone sits one base away, suggesting this may be a read error. The CDR3 does not close with the conserved phenylalanine or tryptophan, likely indicating a read error. The genes are TRBV6-2 or TRBV6-3 and TRBJ1-1; 8 positions agree with TRBD1. Germline CDR1 reads MNHEY; CDR2 reads SVGEGT. The J segment lost 1 base and the V segment lost 0 bases, leaving 1 base of the junction unmatched. CDR3 size: 15 residues. In DNA form, the CDR3 reads TGTGCCAGCAGTTACTCACAGGGGGGGAACACTGAAGCTTTCCTT. Protein: CASSYSQGGNTEAFL.

The V call is TRBV3-1, the J call TRBJ1-6, with D uncertain. CDR3 size: 13 residues. Germline V gene data show CDR1 as LGHDT and CDR2 as YNNKEL (reference sequence). The V end was cut by 1 base, the J end by 12 bases, with 10 bases between. The CDR3 nucleotides are TGTGCCAGCAGCCAAGGTCCAGAATTACCCCTCCACTTT. Translated, it gives CASSQGPELPLHF. The full variable domain, rest sourced from reference TRBV3-1 and TRBJ1-6, is DTAVSQTPKYLVTQMGNDKSIKCEQNLGHDTMYWYKQDSKKFLKIMFSYNNKELIINETVPNRFSPKSPDKAHLNLHINSLELGDSAVYFCASSQGPELPLHFGNGTRLTVT.

This clonotype was seen many times. This chain uses TRBV6-2 or TRBV6-3 with TRBJ2-5; 14 bases map to TRBD2. The CDR3 is made up of 16 amino acids. Germline loops: CDR1 MNHEY, CDR2 SVGEGT. V dropped 6 bases and J dropped 4; count of bases not matched to a gene: 7. As DNA, the CDR3 is TGTGCCAGCAGAGCCTCCGGACTAGCGGGGGGAGAGACCCAGTACTTC. This translates into CASRASGLAGGETQYF.

This clonotype was counted many times. As DNA, the CDR3 is TGTGCCAGCAGCTTGGAGAGTCTGGCCCATAACGAGCAGTACTTC. It encodes CASSLESLAHNEQYF. This chain links TRBV5-8 with TRBJ2-7; D unresolved. The CDR3 has 15 residues. Deletions cut 0 bases from V and 5 bases from J, with 15 bases between. Germline loops: CDR1 SGHTS, CDR2 YDEGEE. Filled out from reference TRBV5-8 and TRBJ2-7, the complete variable domain reads EAGVTQSPTHLIKTRGQQATLRCSPISGHTSVYWYQQALGLGLQFLLWYDEGEERNRGNFPPRFSGRQFPNYSSELNVNALELEDSALYLCASSLESLAHNEQYFGPGTRLTVT.

This rearrangement joins TRBV24-1 to TRBJ2-2; 10 bases agree with TRBD1. Germline trimming cut 7 bases from V and 6 bases from J; bases unmatched to any gene: 4. Germline CDR1 reads KGHDR; CDR2 reads SFDVKD. The CDR3 is 14 amino acids. DNA for the CDR3: TGTGCCACCAGCGGACAGGGGGGACCCGGGGAGCTGTTTTTT. It encodes CATSGQGGPGELFF.

This clonotype was recorded many times. J is TRBJ1-4 and V is TRBV2; D may be TRBD1 (5 bases). V was pared by 7 bases and J by 0 bases, with 9 bases between. The CDR3 is 14 amino acids. Germline CDR1 SNHLY, CDR2 FYNNEI. As DNA, the CDR3 is TGTGCCAGCATGGTGGGGGCAACTAATGAAAAACTGTTTTTT. It encodes CASMVGATNEKLFF.

This clonotype was seen ten or more times. CDR3 nucleotides: TGTGCCAGCAGTAACACCTATGGCTACACCTTC. As protein: CASSNTYGYTF. The V gene is TRBV12-3 or TRBV12-4, the J gene TRBJ1-2; D is unresolved. The germline V and J ends were trimmed by 5 bases and 4 bases, with 5 bases remaining between them. CDR3 length equals 11 residues.

This clonotype was counted ten times or more. The rearrangement links TRBV29-1 to TRBJ2-5; perhaps TRBD1 as D (5 bases). CDR1 and CDR2 (germline): SQVTM, ANQGSEA. CDR3 size: 12 residues. V was cut by 5 bases and J by 4 bases, with 11 bases left in between. DNA for the CDR3: TGCAGCGTTTCGACAGCAGCAGAGACCCAGTACTTC. Its protein is CSVSTAAETQYF. The variable domain in full, with the rest retrieved from reference TRBV29-1 and TRBJ2-5, is SAVISQKPSRDICQRGTSLTIQCQVDSQVTMMFWYRQQPGQSLTLIATANQGSEATYESGFVIDKFPISRPNLTFSTLTVSNMSPEDSSIYLCSVSTAAETQYFGPGTRLLVL.

The table lists this clonotype with many counts. The chain recombines TRBV30 with TRBJ2-7, with no clear D. This CDR3 has 13 amino acids. CDR1 is GTSNPN and CDR2 is SVGIG in the germline V gene (reference sequence). V lost 7 bases to trimming and J lost 5 bases, with 18 bases between them. CDR3: CASKPDALDEQYF. CDR3 nucleotides: TGTGCCTCTAAGCCGGACGCCTTGGACGAGCAGTACTTC.

This clonotype came up a few times. The chain is built from TRBV27 and TRBJ2-2, with 14 bases matching TRBD2. CDR1 is MNHEY, CDR2 SMNVEV, per germline (reference sequence). Trimming cost V 7 bases and J 4 bases; bases outside gene matches: 20. This CDR3 spans 21 amino acids. CDR3 residues: CASKRGLVETSGRAATGELFF. The CDR3 DNA reads as TGTGCCAGCAAAAGGGGCCTAGTCGAGACTAGCGGGAGGGCCGCCACCGGGGAGCTGTTTTTT.

This clonotype has ten or more counts. Here the CDR3 reads CATSDGGGAADEQFF. CDR3 nucleotide sequence: TGTGCCACCAGTGACGGCGGGGGGGCAGCGGATGAGCAGTTCTTC. This chain connects TRBV24-1 to TRBJ2-1; the match to TRBD2 covers 9 bases. Germline V gene lookup returns CDR1 KGHDR and CDR2 SFDVKD. Unmatched junction bases numbered 8, after V lost 4 bases and J lost 8 bases. This CDR3 has 15 amino acids.

This clonotype was found a few times. This chain links TRBV24-1 with TRBJ2-5; D unclear. Germline loops: CDR1 KGHDR, CDR2 SFDVKD. This CDR3 is 14 amino acids long. V was trimmed by 3 bases and J by 0 bases, leaving 7 bases between them. CDR3 nucleotides: TGTGCCACCAGTGATAGGAGAGACCAAGAGACCCAGTACTTC. Encoded protein: CATSDRRDQETQYF.

V and J are TRBV4-1 and TRBJ1-5, with no clear D. This CDR3 contains 16 residues. In germline, CDR1 is MGHRA, CDR2 YSYEKL. Trimming stripped 1 base from V and 2 bases from J, with 12 bases between. CDR3: CASSQGRGLGNQPQHF. In nucleotides, the CDR3 is TGCGCCAGCAGCCAAGGACGCGGCTTGGGCAATCAGCCCCAGCATTTT.

The chain uses TRBV5-5 and TRBJ2-5; 9 nucleotides agree with TRBD1. The V segment lost 2 bases and the J segment 5 bases; nucleotides outside the gene matches: 10. CDR3 size: 16 residues. Germline loops: CDR1 SGHKS, CDR2 YYEKEE (reference sequence). The CDR3 loop is CASSLARDRVGETQYF. The DNA of the CDR3 is TGTGCCAGCAGCTTAGCGCGGGACAGGGTTGGTGAGACCCAGTACTTC.

There are a few counts of this clonotype. The chain joins TRBV2 to TRBJ1-5; D might be TRBD1 (6 bases). Trimming cost V 6 bases and J 5 bases, with 11 bases left between them. Germline CDR1 and CDR2: SNHLY and FYNNEI. The CDR3 loop spans 13 amino acids. CDR3 amino acids: CASRRGGDQPQHF. The CDR3 DNA follows: TGTGCCAGCAGGAGGGGGGGAGATCAGCCCCAGCATTTT.

This clonotype was counted at least ten times. The chain recombines TRBV3-1 with TRBJ2-7; no firm D call. The V and J ends lost 4 bases and 2 bases respectively, with 15 bases between them. The CDR3 covers 15 residues. Germline loops: CDR1 LGHDT, CDR2 YNNKEL (reference sequence). CDR3 sequence reads: CASSPTGKFTYEQYF. DNA of the CDR3: TGTGCCAGCAGCCCGACCGGCAAATTTACCTACGAGCAGTACTTC.

The gene calls are TRBV5-6 and TRBJ2-5; 8 positions agree with TRBD1. This CDR3 spans 15 amino acids. V gave up 5 bases and J gave up 5 bases; unmatched junction bases: 11. Germline assignment: CDR1 SGHDT and CDR2 YYEEEE. The CDR3 loop is CASSLTTGAGETQYF. In nucleotides, the CDR3 is TGTGCCAGCAGTTTAACGACAGGGGCCGGCGAGACCCAGTACTTC.

This clonotype has a count of ten or more. This CDR3 reads CASRGPRGTTEAFF. The CDR3 DNA reads as TGTGCCAGCAGGGGGCCGAGGGGCACCACTGAAGCTTTCTTT. The chain combines TRBV2 with TRBJ1-1; tentatively, D is TRBD1 (5 bases). This CDR3 region has 14 residues. The V end lost 6 bases, the J end lost 4 bases, and 15 bases lay between the germline ends. Per germline, CDR1 SNHLY and CDR2 FYNNEI.

This clonotype was counted many times. The chain couples TRBV5-1 to TRBJ1-6, with D perhaps matching TRBD1 (5 bases). CDR1 is SGHRS and CDR2 is YFSETQ in the germline V gene. The CDR3 length is 15 residues. V was clipped by 0 bases and J by 10 bases, with 14 bases between them. Here the CDR3 DNA reads TGCGCCAGCAGCTTGGCCTCAGGGTCCCAGTCACCCCTCCACTTT. Its protein is CASSLASGSQSPLHF.

This clonotype was found many times. The chain joins TRBV7-2 to TRBJ1-2; D gene ambiguous. Germline V gene sequence: CDR1 SGHTA, CDR2 FQGNSA. Trimming left V 5 bases short and J 3 bases short, with 13 bases between. The CDR3 is 14 amino acids. The CDR3 sequence is CASSRPVAHYGYTF. The DNA for the CDR3 is TGTGCCAGCAGCCGGCCGGTCGCGCACTATGGCTACACCTTC.

This clonotype was observed many times. The chain couples TRBV13 to TRBJ2-5; D call uncertain. The ends were cut back, 2 bases at V and 1 base at J, with 8 bases in the middle. CDR3 length: 14 residues. Germline assignment: CDR1 PRHDT and CDR2 FYEKMQ (reference sequence). CDR3 region: CASSLRSRQETQYF. The CDR3, as DNA: TGTGCCAGCAGCTTACGGTCCCGCCAAGAGACCCAGTACTTC.

Comment on this clonotype: Possible read error: a much larger clone is one base away. The J gene is TRBJ1-1, the V gene TRBV6-2 or TRBV6-3; D remains ambiguous. Germline CDR1 reads MNHEY; CDR2 reads SVGEGT. Trimming removed 0 bases at V and 4 bases at J, with 12 bases between. CDR3 length: 15 amino acids. CDR3 sequence: CASSYSRVLSTEAFF. The DNA of the CDR3 is TGTGCCAGCAGTTACTCGCGCGTACTGAGCACTGAAGCTTTCTTT.

This clonotype occurred a few times. The chain couples TRBV16 to TRBJ2-1; D is perhaps TRBD2 (6 bases). Germline CDR1 KGHSY, CDR2 FQNENV. CDR3 length: 13 residues. V gave up 5 bases and J gave up 9 bases, with 14 bases separating them. The CDR3 here is CASSGRGFGEQFF. CDR3 nucleotides: TGTGCCAGCAGCGGACGGGGGTTCGGTGAGCAGTTCTTC.

This clonotype was observed a handful of times. V usage is TRBV6-2 or TRBV6-3 and J usage is TRBJ1-2, with a weak D call TRBD1 (6 bases). V lost 7 bases and J lost 3, with 12 bases in between. Per germline, CDR1 MNHEY and CDR2 SVGEGT. The CDR3 sequence is 13 residues long. The CDR3, as DNA: TGTGCCAGCACCTGGGGGGGCGACTATGGCTACACCTTC. Translation gives CASTWGGDYGYTF.

This clonotype was seen many times. The CDR3 sequence: CASSTTHYNEQFF. The CDR3 DNA follows: TGTGCCAGTAGTACAACCCATTACAATGAGCAGTTCTTC. The chain recombines TRBV19 with TRBJ2-1; D uncertain. The length of the CDR3 is 13 residues. Trimming stripped 4 bases from V and 4 bases from J, with 8 bases between. CDR1 and CDR2 from the germline V gene are LNHDA and SQIVND (reference sequence).